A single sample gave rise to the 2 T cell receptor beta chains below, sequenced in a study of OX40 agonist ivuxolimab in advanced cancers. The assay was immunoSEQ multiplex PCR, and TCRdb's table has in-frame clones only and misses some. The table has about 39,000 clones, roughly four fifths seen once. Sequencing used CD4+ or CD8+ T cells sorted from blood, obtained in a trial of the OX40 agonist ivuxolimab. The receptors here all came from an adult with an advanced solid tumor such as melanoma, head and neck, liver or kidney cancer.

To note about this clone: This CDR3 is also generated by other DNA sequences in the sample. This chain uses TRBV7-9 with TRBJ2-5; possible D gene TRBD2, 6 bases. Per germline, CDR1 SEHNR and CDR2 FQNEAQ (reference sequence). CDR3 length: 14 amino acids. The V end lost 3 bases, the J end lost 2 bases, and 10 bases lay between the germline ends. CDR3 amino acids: CASSFPSGQETQYF. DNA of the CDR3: TGTGCCAGCAGCTTCCCGAGCGGGCAAGAGACCCAGTACTTC.

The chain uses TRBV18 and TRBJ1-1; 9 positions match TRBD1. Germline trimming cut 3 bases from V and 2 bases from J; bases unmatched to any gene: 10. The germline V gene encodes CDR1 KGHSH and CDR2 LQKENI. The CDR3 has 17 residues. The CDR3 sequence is CASSPAQGATGNTEAFF. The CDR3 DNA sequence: TGTGCCAGCTCACCCGCACAGGGGGCGACGGGAAACACTGAAGCTTTCTTT.